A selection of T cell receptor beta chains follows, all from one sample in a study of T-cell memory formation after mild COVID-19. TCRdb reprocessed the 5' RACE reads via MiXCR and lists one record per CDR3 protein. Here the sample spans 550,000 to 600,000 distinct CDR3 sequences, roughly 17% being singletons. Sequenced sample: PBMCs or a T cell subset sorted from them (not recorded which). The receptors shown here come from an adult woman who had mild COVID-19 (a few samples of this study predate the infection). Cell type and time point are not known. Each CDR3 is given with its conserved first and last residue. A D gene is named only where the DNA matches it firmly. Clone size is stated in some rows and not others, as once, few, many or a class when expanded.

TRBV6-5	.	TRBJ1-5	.	CASSYKGGQPQHF	TGTGCCAGCAGTTATAAGGGGGGACAGCCCCAGCATTTT
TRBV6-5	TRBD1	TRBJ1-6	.	CASSYHGTANSPLHF	TGTGCCAGCAGTTACCACGGGACAGCGAATTCACCCCTCCACTTT
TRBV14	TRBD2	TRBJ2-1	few	CASSQRGVGYNEQFF	TGTGCCAGCAGCCAGCGGGGGGTTGGATACAATGAGCAGTTCTTC
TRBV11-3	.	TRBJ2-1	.	CASSAGGRAEQFF	TGTGCCAGCAGCGCCGGCGGCAGGGCAGAGCAGTTCTTC
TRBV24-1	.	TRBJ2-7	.	CATSDGHRGEQYF	TGTGCCACCAGTGATGGACACCGCGGCGAGCAGTACTTC
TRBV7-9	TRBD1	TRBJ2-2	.	CASSSPRRWWDRANTGELFF	TGTGCCAGCAGCTCCCCTAGGCGGTGGTGGGACAGAGCGAACACCGGGGAGCTGTTTTTT
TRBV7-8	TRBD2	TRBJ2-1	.	CASSSSLAGYNEQFF	TGTGCCAGCAGCTCGTCCCTAGCGGGATACAATGAGCAGTTCTTC
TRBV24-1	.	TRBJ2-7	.	CATSDSQTGRYEQYF	TGTGCCACCAGTGATTCTCAGACAGGGAGGTACGAGCAGTACTTC
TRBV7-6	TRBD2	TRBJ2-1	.	CASSLTSTSYNEQFF	TGTGCCAGCAGCTTGACTAGCACCTCCTACAATGAGCAGTTCTTC
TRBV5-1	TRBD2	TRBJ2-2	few	CASSLVGRSTGELFF	TGCGCCAGCAGCTTGGTCGGGAGGTCCACCGGGGAGCTGTTTTTT
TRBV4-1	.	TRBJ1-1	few	CASSQEAMGNTEAFF	TGCGCCAGCAGCCAAGAGGCAATGGGAAACACTGAAGCTTTCTTT
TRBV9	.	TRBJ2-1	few	CASSVEVAREQFF	TGTGCCAGCAGCGTAGAGGTGGCGCGGGAGCAGTTCTTC
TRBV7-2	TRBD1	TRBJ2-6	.	CASSLRGQGGSGANVLTF	TGTGCCAGCAGCTTGAGAGGACAGGGAGGCTCTGGGGCCAACGTCCTGACTTTC
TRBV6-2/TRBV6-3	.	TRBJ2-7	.	CASSFMGVSYEQYF	TGTGCCAGCAGTTTTATGGGTGTCTCCTACGAGCAGTACTTC
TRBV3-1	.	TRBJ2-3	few	CASSQVAESTDTQYF	TGTGCCAGCAGCCAGGTAGCGGAGAGCACAGATACGCAGTATTTT
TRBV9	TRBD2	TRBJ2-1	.	CASSVSGGPNNEQFF	TGTGCCAGCAGCGTTAGCGGGGGCCCGAACAATGAGCAGTTCTTC
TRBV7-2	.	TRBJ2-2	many	CASSFFSSTNTGELFF	TGTGCCAGCAGCTTTTTTTCGTCGACGAACACCGGGGAGCTGTTTTTT
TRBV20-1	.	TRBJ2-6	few	CSASTSSSGANVLTF	TGCAGTGCTAGTACTAGCAGCTCTGGGGCCAACGTCCTGACTTTC
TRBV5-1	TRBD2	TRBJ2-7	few	CASSFTGGPSYEQYF	TGCGCCAGCAGCTTTACGGGAGGGCCCTCCTACGAGCAGTACTTC
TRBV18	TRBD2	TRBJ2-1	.	CASSPATGGGVRGEQFF	TGTGCCAGCTCACCCGCTACGGGCGGGGGGGTCCGGGGTGAGCAGTTCTTC